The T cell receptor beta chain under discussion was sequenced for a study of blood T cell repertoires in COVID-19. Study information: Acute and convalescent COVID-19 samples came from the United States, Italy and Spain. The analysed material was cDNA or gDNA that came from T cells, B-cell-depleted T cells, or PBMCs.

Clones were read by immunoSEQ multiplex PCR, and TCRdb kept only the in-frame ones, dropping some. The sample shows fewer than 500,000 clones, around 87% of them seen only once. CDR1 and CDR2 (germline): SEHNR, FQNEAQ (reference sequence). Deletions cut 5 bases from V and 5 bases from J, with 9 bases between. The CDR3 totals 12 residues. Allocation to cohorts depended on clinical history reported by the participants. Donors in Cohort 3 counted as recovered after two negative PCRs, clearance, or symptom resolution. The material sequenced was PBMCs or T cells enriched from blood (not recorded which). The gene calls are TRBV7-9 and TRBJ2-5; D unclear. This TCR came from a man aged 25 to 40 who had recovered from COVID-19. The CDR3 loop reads CASSPERETQYF. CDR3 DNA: TGTGCCAGCAGCCCGGAGAGGGAGACCCAGTACTTC.